This is a list of T cell receptor beta chains from one sample in a study of CD8 T cells in ankylosing spondylitis. TCRdb analysed the 5' RACE reads with MiXCR anew, one entry per CDR3 protein. This table holds around 770,000 distinct CDR3 sequences, 12% found once. Sequencing was done on a sample of blood, either unsorted or a sorted T cell fraction (not recorded which). The receptors were sampled from a male donor with ankylosing spondylitis. The CDR3 runs from the conserved cysteine through the conserved F or W. Each record gives: V gene, J gene, clone size, D gene, CDR3 protein, CDR3 DNA. The D gene is left open where the match is weak. The size field is filled for only some rows; it gives once, few, many or a size class.

>TRBV19|TRBJ1-5|few|TRBD1
CASKGQGPSNQPQHF
TGTGCCAGCAAGGGACAGGGCCCTTCCAATCAGCCCCAGCATTTT
>TRBV3-1|TRBJ2-3|few|TRBD2
CASSLIAGSDTQYF
TGTGCCAGCAGCTTAATAGCGGGGTCAGATACGCAGTATTTT
>TRBV20-1|TRBJ1-1|few|-
CSPSNAVNTEAFF
TGCAGCCCTTCAAATGCTGTGAACACTGAAGCTTTCTTT
>TRBV24-1|TRBJ2-1|few|TRBD1
CATSRSQGEFNEQFF
TGTGCCACCAGCCGTAGCCAGGGGGAATTTAATGAGCAGTTCTTC
>TRBV7-2|TRBJ2-6|-|-
CASREQALGANVLTF
TGTGCCAGCCGCGAACAGGCGCTCGGGGCCAACGTCCTGACTTTC
>TRBV5-5|TRBJ2-1|many|-
CASSLARVHNEQFF
TGTGCCAGCAGCTTGGCCCGGGTCCACAATGAGCAGTTCTTC
>TRBV7-9|TRBJ2-3|-|-
CASSQRQPTDTQYF
TGTGCCAGCAGCCAGAGACAGCCCACAGATACGCAGTATTTT
>TRBV5-1|TRBJ2-1|many|-
CASSLLTGDNEQFF
TGCGCCAGCAGCCTACTAACAGGAGACAATGAGCAGTTCTTC
>TRBV18|TRBJ2-7|-|TRBD1
CASSPGTGSGGEQYF
TGTGCCAGCTCACCCGGGACAGGGAGCGGTGGCGAGCAGTACTTC
>TRBV9|TRBJ2-5|-|TRBD2
CASSGGLTAAGVETQYF
TGTGCCAGCAGCGGAGGCCTTACCGCAGCGGGGGTCGAGACCCAGTACTTC
>TRBV7-9|TRBJ2-1|many|-
CASSPSQGGGQFF
TGTGCCAGCAGCCCATCACAGGGAGGGGGGCAGTTCTTC
>TRBV20-1|TRBJ2-7|-|-
CSANPERAAYEQYF
TGCAGTGCCAACCCGGAGCGGGCCGCCTACGAGCAGTACTTC
>TRBV7-2|TRBJ2-1|-|TRBD2
CASSPSGSRYNEQFF
TGTGCCAGCAGCCCCAGCGGGAGTAGGTACAATGAGCAGTTCTTC
>TRBV6-1|TRBJ1-2|few|-
CASRGVVEGYGYTF
TGTGCCAGCAGAGGGGTTGTGGAAGGGTATGGCTACACCTTC
>TRBV4-3|TRBJ1-2|-|-
CASSHFAGGRGDYGYTF
TGCGCCAGCAGCCACTTCGCCGGAGGCAGGGGAGACTATGGCTACACCTTC
>TRBV20-1|TRBJ2-1|-|TRBD2
CSARVSGTSGYNEQFF
TGCAGTGCTAGAGTATCCGGGACTAGCGGTTACAATGAGCAGTTCTTC
>TRBV28|TRBJ1-6|many|-
CASSLWDSPLHF
TGTGCCAGCAGTTTATGGGATTCACCCCTCCACTTT
>TRBV20-1|TRBJ2-7|-|-
CSARPLIGTGEQYF
TGCAGTGCTAGACCTCTTATCGGGACGGGCGAGCAGTACTTC
>TRBV28|TRBJ2-1|-|TRBD2
CASSYAGGRYNEQFF
TGTGCCAGCAGTTACGCGGGGGGCAGATACAATGAGCAGTTCTTC
>TRBV20-1|TRBJ2-5|-|-
CSARKAVQETQYF
TGCAGTGCTAGAAAAGCGGTCCAAGAGACCCAGTACTTC
>TRBV6-1|TRBJ1-2|few|-
CASSTPAGAGGYTF
TGTGCCAGCAGTACCCCGGCGGGGGCTGGAGGCTACACCTTC
>TRBV12-3/TRBV12-4|TRBJ2-7|few|TRBD2
CASTWGGRVYEQYF
TGTGCCAGCACCTGGGGCGGGAGGGTCTACGAGCAGTACTTC
>TRBV6-5|TRBJ2-7|-|-
CASSYLIVGYGYEQYF
TGTGCCAGCAGTTACTTAATAGTGGGGTATGGTTACGAGCAGTACTTC
>TRBV5-1|TRBJ2-7|few|TRBD2
CASSRIAGLAYEQYF
TGCGCCAGCAGCCGAATAGCGGGGTTAGCCTACGAGCAGTACTTC
>TRBV4-2|TRBJ2-3|-|-
CASSQVRSDTQYF
TGTGCCAGCAGCCAAGTTAGGTCAGATACGCAGTATTTT
>TRBV7-8|TRBJ2-1|few|TRBD1
CASSPDRGVYNEQFF
TGTGCCAGCAGCCCGGACAGGGGTGTCTACAATGAGCAGTTCTTC
>TRBV5-1|TRBJ2-7|-|-
CASSSAGYIYEQYF
TGCGCCAGCAGCTCCGCGGGATACATCTACGAGCAGTACTTC
>TRBV5-1|TRBJ2-7|few|TRBD1
CASSFAGTGNEQYF
TGCGCCAGCAGCTTTGCGGGGACAGGCAACGAGCAGTACTTC
>TRBV28|TRBJ2-3|many|TRBD2
CASSNGLALSTDTQYF
TGTGCCAGCAGTAATGGACTAGCGCTTAGCACAGATACGCAGTATTTT
>TRBV2|TRBJ1-5|-|-
CASSEGGRHQPQHF
TGTGCCAGCAGTGAAGGGGGGCGACATCAGCCCCAGCATTTT
>TRBV10-3|TRBJ2-5|-|TRBD2
CAISESLAGGKTQYF
TGTGCCATCAGTGAAAGTCTAGCGGGGGGAAAGACCCAGTACTTC
>TRBV20-1|TRBJ2-4|-|-
CSARDHRGTGIQYF
TGCAGTGCTAGAGATCATCGCGGGACCGGCATTCAGTACTTC
>TRBV10-3|TRBJ2-5|-|-
CAISDGLGGETQYF
TGTGCCATCAGTGATGGACTAGGGGGAGAGACCCAGTACTTC
>TRBV4-2|TRBJ2-5|few|-
CASSQDDRRQETQYF
TGTGCCAGCAGCCAAGACGACAGGAGACAAGAGACCCAGTACTTC
>TRBV4-2|TRBJ2-1|few|TRBD2
CASRREARGSYNEQFF
TGTGCCAGCAGGCGGGAGGCACGGGGCTCCTACAATGAGCAGTTCTTC
>TRBV20-1|TRBJ2-1|-|TRBD2
CSASKAGWFGDNEQFF
TGCAGTGCTAGTAAAGCGGGGTGGTTTGGTGACAATGAGCAGTTCTTC
>TRBV5-5|TRBJ1-5|few|TRBD1
CASSRDRGAWQPQHF
TGTGCCAGCAGCCGGGACAGGGGGGCTTGGCAGCCCCAGCATTTT